The 18 T cell receptor beta chains listed next were all sequenced from one sample in a study of OX40 agonist ivuxolimab in advanced cancers. Sequenced by immunoSEQ multiplex PCR; TCRdb stores in-frame clones only, minus some. The sample holds approximately 58,000 clones, roughly four fifths seen once. Sequences were derived from CD4+ or CD8+ T cells sorted from blood, sampled in a trial of the OX40 agonist ivuxolimab. The receptors originated from an adult with an advanced solid tumor such as melanoma, head and neck, liver or kidney cancer.

The rearrangement joins TRBV10-3 to TRBJ2-7, with D tentatively TRBD1 (6 bases). V was shortened by 5 bases and J by 1 base, with 9 bases between the two germline ends. CDR1 and CDR2 from the germline V gene are ENHRY and SYGVKD. The CDR3 consists of 13 residues. For the CDR3, the DNA is TGTGCCATCAGTTTACAGGGTTCCTACGAGCAGTACTTC. Its protein is CAISLQGSYEQYF.

The rearrangement joins TRBV9 to TRBJ1-4; unclear D gene. From germline, CDR1 is SGDLS and CDR2 YYNGEE. Trimming shortened V by 0 bases and J by 8 bases, and 14 bases separated the two germline ends. The CDR3 consists of 15 residues. CDR3 bases: TGTGCCAGCAGCGTAGGGCGACGCCTGGTCGAAAAACTGTTTTTT. As protein: CASSVGRRLVEKLFF. Full variable domain (outside the CDR3, taken from reference TRBV9 and TRBJ1-4): DSGVTQTPKHLITATGQRVTLRCSPRSGDLSVYWYQQSLDQGLQFLIQYYNGEERAKGNILERFSAQQFPDLHSELNLSSLELGDSALYFCASSVGRRLVEKLFFGSGTQLSVL.

The chain couples TRBV5-1 to TRBJ2-5; 9 bases line up with TRBD2. The CDR3 spans 15 residues. The ends lost 0 bases at V and 1 base at J; junction bases unmatched: 1. Germline V CDR1 and CDR2: SGHRS, YFSETQ. CDR3 DNA sequence: TGCGCCAGCAGCTTGGATAGCGGGAGCCAAGAGACCCAGTACTTC. This gives the protein CASSLDSGSQETQYF. The complete variable domain, with remaining parts taken from reference TRBV5-1 and TRBJ2-5, reads KAGVTQTPRYLIKTRGQQVTLSCSPISGHRSVSWYQQTPGQGLQFLFEYFSETQRNKGNFPGRFSGRQFSNSRSEMNVSTLELGDSALYLCASSLDSGSQETQYFGPGTRLLVL.

The chain is built from TRBV30 and TRBJ1-2; D ambiguous. Trimming stripped 5 bases from V and 6 bases from J, with 19 bases between. The CDR3 spans 14 residues. CDR1 is GTSNPN, CDR2 SVGIG, per germline (reference sequence). The CDR3 DNA reads TGTGCCTGGGCCCAAGTATTACAAACGGATGGCTACACCTTC. Residues: CAWAQVLQTDGYTF.

The genes are TRBV2 and TRBJ2-7; D gene ambiguous. This CDR3 is 14 amino acids long. The germline V and J ends were trimmed by 6 bases and 0 bases, with 12 bases remaining between them. Germline CDR1 is SNHLY and CDR2 is FYNNEI. CDR3 protein: CASRPTSSSYEQYF. CDR3 DNA sequence: TGTGCCAGCAGACCGACATCCAGCTCCTACGAGCAGTACTTC.

The chain employs TRBV18 and TRBJ2-3, with 9 nucleotides matching TRBD2. Trimming cost V 0 bases and J 4 bases; bases outside gene matches: 8. The CDR3 consists of 17 residues. Germline V gene sequence: CDR1 KGHSH, CDR2 LQKENI. The CDR3 bases are TGTGCCAGCTCACCACCGGTGCGGGGGGGCGGCGCAGATACGCAGTATTTT. It translates to CASSPPVRGGGADTQYF.

The chain is built from TRBV6-5 and TRBJ1-2; tentatively, D is TRBD1 (6 bases). V lost 9 bases and J lost 8, with 19 bases in between. Germline CDR1 is MNHEY and CDR2 is SVGAGI. CDR3 length equals 13 residues. CDR3 region: CASKKGGEGGYTF. CDR3 DNA sequence: TGTGCCAGTAAAAAGGGGGGGGAAGGAGGCTACACCTTC.

The chain carries TRBV6-6 and TRBJ2-2; D not resolved. V lost 7 bases, J lost 1 base, and 10 bases lay in between. This CDR3 is built from 14 residues. From germline, CDR1 is MNHNY and CDR2 SVGAGI (reference sequence). The chain's CDR3 is CASNFRVNTGELFF. The CDR3 DNA follows: TGTGCCAGCAATTTTCGGGTGAACACCGGGGAGCTGTTTTTT.

The DNA for the CDR3 is TGTGCCAGCTCTCAAGGGCAGGGCCACTATGGCTACACCTTC. This sequence encodes CASSQGQGHYGYTF. The rearrangement joins TRBV18 to TRBJ1-2; tentative D call: TRBD1 (5 bases). This CDR3 has 14 amino acids. Trimming stripped 6 bases from V and 3 bases from J, with 14 bases between. Germline CDR1 is KGHSH and CDR2 is LQKENI.

The chain recombines TRBV5-1 with TRBJ2-2; the match to TRBD1 covers 9 bases. The V and J ends lost 0 bases and 15 bases, in that order; junction bases with no gene match: 6. The CDR3 consists of 13 residues. Germline CDR1 SGHRS, CDR2 YFSETQ. This CDR3 is CASSLGWTGAVFF. The CDR3 DNA follows: TGCGCCAGCAGCTTGGGGTGGACAGGGGCGGTGTTTTTT.

The rearrangement uses TRBV19 and TRBJ1-5; no firm D call. Germline-derived CDR1 and CDR2 are LNHDA and SQIVND (reference sequence). Trimming took off 5 bases at V and 3 bases at J, with 8 bases between the two ends. The length of the CDR3 is 13 residues. The CDR3, as DNA: TGTGCCAGTAGTCCTGGGCTCAATCAGCCCCAGCATTTT. This sequence encodes CASSPGLNQPQHF.

V usage is TRBV5-4 and J usage is TRBJ2-3; tentative D call: TRBD2 (6 bases). In germline, CDR1 is SGHNT, CDR2 YYREEE (reference sequence). CDR3 size: 15 residues. V was shortened by 0 bases and J by 4 bases, with 12 bases between the two germline ends. This CDR3 is CASSLDVGGADTQYF. The CDR3 DNA sequence: TGTGCCAGCAGCTTGGATGTGGGAGGAGCAGATACGCAGTATTTT.

This clone appeared a single time. This chain joins TRBV10-2 and TRBJ2-7; TRBD1 matches at 7 bases. Trimming removed 10 bases from V and 3 bases from J; junction bases left unmatched: 6. The CDR3 sequence is 12 residues long. Germline loops: CDR1 WSHSY, CDR2 SAAADI. DNA of the CDR3: TGCGCCACCGCAGGGGGTTTCTACGAGCAGTACTTC. Its protein is CATAGGFYEQYF.

This clone was seen a few times. CDR3 DNA: TGCGCCAGCAGCTTCTCCGGGGCGGACCTCTATGGCTACACCTTC. Protein: CASSFSGADLYGYTF. The chain joins TRBV5-1 to TRBJ1-2; possible D gene TRBD1, 5 bases. Germline-derived CDR1 and CDR2 are SGHRS and YFSETQ. There are 15 residues in the CDR3. V lost 2 bases and J 4 bases, leaving 15 bases between the germline ends.

This clone came up a few times. V usage is TRBV30 and J usage is TRBJ1-5; TRBD1 might be the D (5 bases). There are 15 residues in the CDR3. Trimming cost V 0 bases and J 6 bases, with 15 bases left between them. The germline V gene has CDR1 GTSNPN and CDR2 SVGIG (reference sequence). The CDR3 spells CAWSVARGRAQPQHF. For the CDR3, the DNA is TGTGCCTGGAGTGTAGCGAGGGGAAGGGCTCAGCCCCAGCATTTT.

This chain joins TRBV11-2 and TRBJ2-2; no firm D call. The CDR3 length is 15 residues. Germline loops: CDR1 SGHAT, CDR2 FQNNGV. V gave up 1 base and J gave up 0 bases, with 6 bases separating them. CDR3 sequence (DNA): TGTGCCAGCAGCTTAGCGCCCACGAACACCGGGGAGCTGTTTTTT. Translated, it gives CASSLAPTNTGELFF.

The gene calls are TRBV7-3 and TRBJ2-7; a weak D match, TRBD2 (5 bases). The CDR3 runs 13 residues. Germline lookup yields CDR1 SGHTA and CDR2 FQGTGA. Trimming took 8 bases from V and 0 from J, leaving 11 bases between them. As DNA, the CDR3 is TGTGCCAGCGGCACCGGGAACTCCTACGAGCAGTACTTC. This codes for CASGTGNSYEQYF.

This clone has just one count. The chain uses TRBV30 and TRBJ2-1; 11 bases are a match to TRBD2. Losses at the gene ends were 2 bases for V and 5 bases for J; bases not matched to a gene: 2. Looked up from germline, CDR1 is GTSNPN and CDR2 is SVGIG (reference sequence). CDR3 size: 14 residues. The CDR3 DNA reads as TGTGCCTGGAGTCGACTAGCGGGGCACAATGAGCAGTTCTTC. The encoded protein is CAWSRLAGHNEQFF.